This TCR beta chain derives from a study of identical twins. The study's findings and limits: Models underestimated how often monozygotic twins shared out-of-frame TCR alpha.

There are a few counts of this clonotype. Its antigen is as yet unknown. Template switching added a universal primer site, and cDNA bore unique molecular identifiers. TCRdb independently ran MiXCR on the 5' RACE reads; one entry per CDR3 protein. Of hundreds of thousands of distinct CDR3 sequences in the sample, 5.5% to 6.5% are singletons; the top ten hold roughly 2%. Only healthy Caucasians were included as donors. Germline V gene lookup returns CDR1 SGHNT and CDR2 YYREEE (reference sequence). CDR3 length: 20 residues. Germline trimming cut 3 bases from V and 1 base from J; bases unmatched to any gene: 18.

Source material: naive T cells sorted from blood. This TCR was recovered from a man aged 18 to 30 in good health. The chain is built from TRBV5-4 and TRBJ2-3, with 9 bases identical to TRBD1. The CDR3 DNA follows: TGTGCCAGCAGCTCCTCGGGGGGACAGGGAAAGATACGGGGCACAGATACGCAGTATTTT. Encoded protein: CASSSSGGQGKIRGTDTQYF.